The entry that follows covers one T cell receptor (beta chain) sequence. What it binds is unknown. This record comes from a study of beta chain features in type 1 diabetes. Notes on the study in general: VDJ junctions sequenced from type 1 diabetes patients showed fewer insertions and more deletions. People with Type 1 diabetes carried modestly yet significantly shorter TCRB CDR3s in all four CD4+ subsets.

It was via CD45RO/CCR7/CD25/CD127/CD95/CD27 that CD4+ naive, central memory, regulatory and stem cell-like memory cells were sorted. Of the isolated RNA, all was reverse transcribed, and so the sequenced material was expressed TCRB transcripts. Sequenced by immunoSEQ multiplex PCR; TCRdb stores in-frame clones only, minus some. The sample includes 35,000 to 45,000 clones, approximately 70% seen only once; the top ten take under 2%. CDR1 GTSNPN and CDR2 SVGIG come from the germline V gene (reference sequence). Losses at the gene ends were 5 bases for V and 5 bases for J; bases not matched to a gene: 9. This CDR3 has 15 residues.

The V gene is TRBV30, the J gene TRBJ2-5, with 12 positions matching TRBD2. Input material: Tregs from blood. The TCR originated in a young man with type 1 diabetes. Some clones in this sample may be carry-over from other donors' samples. This CDR3 reads CAWVLAGGNGETQYF. In DNA form, the CDR3 reads TGTGCCTGGGTACTAGCGGGGGGTAACGGGGAGACCCAGTACTTC.